The 17 T cell receptor beta chains presented below share a single source sample, sequenced in a study of T-cell memory formation after mild COVID-19. TCRdb re-called the 5' RACE reads through MiXCR, storing one row per CDR3 protein. The sample holds about 290,000 distinct CDR3 sequences; less than 20% are singletons and the top ten take roughly 23%. Sequencing input: PBMCs or a T cell subset sorted from them (not recorded which). These receptors came from a man aged 18 to 30 who had mild COVID-19 (a few samples of this study predate the infection). Cell type and time point are not known.

Only a few counts were recorded for this clonotype. The V and J genes are TRBV10-3 and TRBJ2-6, with 8 bases lining up with TRBD1. The germline CDR1 and CDR2 sequences are ENHRY and SYGVKD. The J segment lost 4 bases and the V segment lost 6 bases, leaving 5 bases of the junction unmatched. This CDR3 spans 15 amino acids. CDR3 in amino acids: CAISDGTGGANVLTF. The DNA for the CDR3 is TGTGCCATCAGCGATGGGACAGGAGGGGCCAACGTCCTGACTTTC.

J is TRBJ2-5 and V is TRBV4-1; 8 nucleotides line up with TRBD2. V lost 1 base and J lost 3; bases outside the gene matches: 4. This CDR3 comprises 15 residues. Germline V gives CDR1 MGHRA, CDR2 YSYEKL. CDR3 sequence reads: CASSQGDGGEETQYF. CDR3 nucleotides: TGCGCCAGCAGCCAAGGGGACGGGGGGGAAGAGACCCAGTACTTC.

The rearrangement uses TRBV7-2 and TRBJ1-6; 11 bases align to TRBD1. V dropped 5 bases and J dropped 6; count of bases not matched to a gene: 6. This CDR3 has 16 amino acids. Germline lookup yields CDR1 SGHTA and CDR2 FQGNSA. This CDR3 reads CASSPGQGARNSPLHF. The DNA of the CDR3 is TGTGCCAGCAGCCCAGGACAGGGGGCTCGTAATTCACCCCTCCACTTT.

This clonotype was found a few times. The rearrangement uses TRBV20-1 and TRBJ2-5; 8 bases are shared with TRBD2. Per the germline V gene, CDR1 is DFQATT and CDR2 is SNEGSKA (reference sequence). This CDR3 is 12 amino acids long. This CDR3 is CSAGPGGETQYF. The CDR3 DNA follows: TGCAGCGCGGGCCCGGGGGGGGAGACCCAGTACTTC.

This clonotype has a handful of counts. The chain combines TRBV12-3 or TRBV12-4 with TRBJ1-2, with D maybe TRBD1 (5 bases). The CDR3 extends over 14 amino acids. V lost 5 bases and J lost 6, with 16 bases in between. The CDR3: CASSRNRKGNGYTF. The CDR3 nucleotides are TGTGCCAGCAGTCGGAACCGAAAGGGGAATGGCTACACCTTC.

The table lists this clonotype with a few counts. This chain joins TRBV6-2 or TRBV6-3 and TRBJ1-2, with D hard to call. Germline V gene data show CDR1 as MNHEY and CDR2 as SVGEGT. This CDR3 comprises 14 residues. The V end lost 8 bases, the J end lost 1 base, and 14 bases lay between the germline ends. CDR3 in amino acids: CASSEDGDNYGYTF. The DNA of the CDR3 is TGTGCCAGCTCAGAAGACGGGGATAACTATGGCTACACCTTC.

The chain is built from TRBV7-2 and TRBJ2-3; D unclear. Germline lookup yields CDR1 SGHTA and CDR2 FQGNSA. Trimming removed 3 bases at V and 5 bases at J, with 9 bases between. The CDR3 length is 13 residues. The CDR3 region has the DNA TGTGCCAGCAGCTTGGGCACACGAGATACGCAGTATTTT. It yields the protein CASSLGTRDTQYF.

This clonotype was seen a few times. This chain connects TRBV5-1 to TRBJ2-1; 8 bases map to TRBD2. The V gene's germline CDR1 is SGHRS and CDR2 YFSETQ. Trimming cost V 5 bases and J 7 bases; bases outside gene matches: 8. CDR3 size: 14 residues. The CDR3 sequence: CASSPGGARNEQFF. The CDR3, as DNA: TGCGCCAGCAGTCCCGGGGGGGCGAGGAATGAGCAGTTCTTC.

V is TRBV2 and J is TRBJ2-3; D perhaps matches TRBD1 (5 bases). The germline gives CDR1 SNHLY, CDR2 FYNNEI. The CDR3 sequence is 14 residues long. V lost 4 bases and J 1 base, leaving 9 bases between the germline ends. Here the CDR3 reads CASSVRQRTDTQYF. CDR3 DNA sequence: TGTGCCAGCAGTGTGAGACAGCGCACAGATACGCAGTATTTT.

This rearrangement joins TRBV6-4 to TRBJ2-1, with 9 bases lining up with TRBD2. Germline-derived CDR1 and CDR2 are MRHNA and SNTAGT. With V trimmed by 0 bases and J by 10 bases, 7 bases remained unmatched. The CDR3 contains 15 residues. The DNA for the CDR3 is TGTGCCAGCAGTGACTCGGATAGCGGGGGTGGCGAGCAGTTCTTC. It codes for CASSDSDSGGGEQFF.

This clonotype was observed a few times. The CDR3 loop reads CASSWDGSKTGELFF. The CDR3 nucleotides read TGTGCCAGCAGTTGGGACGGATCAAAGACCGGGGAGCTGTTTTTT. The genes are TRBV7-9 and TRBJ2-2, with D perhaps being TRBD1 or TRBD2 (5 bases each). V was clipped by 6 bases and J by 5 bases, with 16 bases between them. Germline V gene sequence: CDR1 SEHNR, CDR2 FQNEAQ (reference sequence). The CDR3 runs 15 residues.

The chain is built from TRBV5-1 and TRBJ2-1; D remains unclear. Germline CDR1 reads SGHRS; CDR2 reads YFSETQ. V was trimmed by 6 bases and J by 6 bases, leaving 19 bases between them. CDR3 length equals 15 residues. CDR3 in amino acids: CASNRVPPAPNEQFF. The CDR3 DNA reads TGCGCCAGCAATAGAGTCCCTCCAGCCCCCAATGAGCAGTTCTTC.

This chain joins TRBV7-2 and TRBJ2-3; the match to TRBD2 covers 9 bases. J lost 8 bases, V lost 6 bases, and 9 bases had no gene match. The CDR3 length is 14 residues. Germline lookup yields CDR1 SGHTA and CDR2 FQGNSA. CDR3 amino acids: CASRKAGGPPTQYF. CDR3 DNA: TGTGCCAGCAGGAAAGCGGGGGGCCCTCCTACGCAGTATTTT.

This clonotype was seen a handful of times. The chain carries TRBV12-3 or TRBV12-4 and TRBJ2-1; 11 bases fit TRBD1. The CDR3 is 16 amino acids. The ends lost 5 bases at V and 4 bases at J; junction bases unmatched: 7. The DNA for the CDR3 is TGTGCCAGCAGTCGCACCGGGACAGGGGGTTACAATGAGCAGTTCTTC. Protein sequence: CASSRTGTGGYNEQFF.

In its sample, this clonotype was seen a few times. V gene TRBV11-2 combines with J gene TRBJ2-1; D unresolved. This CDR3 region has 15 residues. The germline V gene has CDR1 SGHAT and CDR2 FQNNGV. Trimming left V 5 bases short and J 2 bases short, with 13 bases between. This CDR3 is CASSPSRVAYNEQFF. The DNA for the CDR3 is TGTGCCAGCAGCCCGAGTCGGGTCGCCTACAATGAGCAGTTCTTC.

This clonotype was counted a few times. The chain has TRBV12-3 or TRBV12-4 and TRBJ2-1; 11 nucleotides match TRBD1. The CDR3 has 14 residues. Trimming cost V 4 bases and J 10 bases; bases outside gene matches: 6. The DNA for the CDR3 is TGTGCCAGCAGTTGGACAGGGGGCTCTCGGGAGCAGTTCTTC. This sequence encodes CASSWTGGSREQFF.

The genes are TRBV6-5 and TRBJ1-2; D call uncertain. Trimming left V 8 bases short and J 5 bases short, with 21 bases between. Per germline, CDR1 MNHEY and CDR2 SVGAGI. The CDR3 is 15 amino acids. CDR3 loop: CASGPTGVRKYGYTF. The CDR3 DNA is TGTGCCAGCGGCCCAACGGGCGTACGAAAGTATGGCTACACCTTC.